This T cell receptor beta chain was captured by sequencing in a study of shared clonotypes between healthy human individuals. The CDR3 has 16 residues. The trim removed 4 bases at V and 3 bases at J, leaving 2 bases unmatched. CDR1 is SGHNT and CDR2 is YENEEA in the germline V gene. This clone was counted a single time. At the deep level, the assay was run. Sequencing was performed with immunoSEQ multiplex PCR; in TCRdb, only in-frame clones are kept and a portion is missing. The sample has roughly 500,000 clones, 90% to 96% seen once. This TCR came from a woman in her twenties or thirties in good health. What was sequenced was naive CD4+ T cells sorted from blood. As for subset: CD45RA+ positively selected. V is TRBV11-3 and J is TRBJ2-3; 15 bases fit TRBD2. The DNA for the CDR3 is TGTGCCAGCAGCTCAGGACTAGCGGGAGGGACAGATACGCAGTATTTT. It is translated as CASSSGLAGGTDTQYF.